Following are 5 T cell receptor beta chains from one sample sequenced in a study of shared clonotypes between healthy human individuals. CD45RO-negative CD8 cells positively selected for CCR7 made up the naive population, which excluded terminally differentiated effector memory CD45RA+ cells. Measured with immunoSEQ multiplex PCR; TCRdb has only the in-frame clones, and not every one. The sample consists of about 2 million clones, about 95% of them appearing once. The material sequenced was naive CD8+ T cells sorted from blood. The source of these receptors is a young man in good health.

This clone was seen just once. The chain joins TRBV27 to TRBJ2-3; 9 nucleotides line up with TRBD2. Germline V gene data show CDR1 as MNHEY and CDR2 as SMNVEV (reference sequence). Losses at the gene ends were 5 bases for V and 0 bases for J; bases not matched to a gene: 3. CDR3 size: 15 residues. The CDR3 DNA sequence: TGTGCCAGCAGTCCGCGGGAGGGAAGCACAGATACGCAGTATTTT. The encoded protein is CASSPREGSTDTQYF.

J is TRBJ1-5 and V is TRBV28; 9 bases line up with TRBD1. Germline V CDR1 and CDR2: MDHEN, SYDVKM. V was pared by 3 bases and J by 7 bases, with 7 bases of the junction left unmatched. This CDR3 comprises 15 residues. The CDR3 sequence is CASSLTGGGDQPQHF. CDR3 nucleotide sequence: TGTGCCAGCAGTTTGACAGGGGGAGGCGACCAGCCCCAGCATTTT. Complete variable domain (other parts from reference TRBV28 and TRBJ1-5): DVKVTQSSRYLVKRTGEKVFLECVQDMDHENMFWYRQDPGLGLRLIYFSYDVKMKEKGDIPEGYSVSREKKERFSLILESASTNQTSMYLCASSLTGGGDQPQHFGDGTRLSIL.

The chain employs TRBV9 and TRBJ1-6; 10 nucleotides match TRBD1. The CDR3 runs 14 residues. Germline V CDR1 and CDR2: SGDLS, YYNGEE. The J segment lost 7 bases and the V segment lost 4 bases, leaving 2 bases of the junction unmatched. In DNA, the CDR3 is TGTGCCAGCAGCTTGGGACAGGGGAATTCACCCCTCCACTTT. Encoded protein: CASSLGQGNSPLHF.

Comments on this clone: Distinct nucleotide sequences in the sample also encode this CDR3. The V call is TRBV9, the J call TRBJ2-2, with unresolved D. Germline V gene sequence: CDR1 SGDLS, CDR2 YYNGEE. The CDR3 contains 13 residues. The V end was cut by 2 bases, the J end by 5 bases, with 7 bases between. The CDR3 here is CASSVEGTGELFF. Here the CDR3 DNA reads TGTGCCAGCAGCGTGGAAGGGACCGGGGAGCTGTTTTTT.

The V call is TRBV27, the J call TRBJ2-7; 9 bases align to TRBD1. With 5 bases clipped from V and 2 bases from J, the junction kept 7 bases outside the gene matches. CDR3 length equals 15 residues. In germline, CDR1 is MNHEY, CDR2 SMNVEV (reference sequence). The CDR3 spells CASSDGQGPTYEQYF. CDR3 DNA: TGTGCCAGCAGTGATGGACAGGGGCCCACCTACGAGCAGTACTTC.